The rows below give T cell receptor beta chains drawn from one sample of a study of cytomegalovirus exposure and HLA in healthy donors. Method: immunoSEQ multiplex PCR; TCRdb's copy keeps in-frame clones and lacks some. The repertoire holds approximately 89,000 clones, with 62% as singletons. What was sequenced was PBMCs. These receptors were obtained from a woman aged 25 to 45 in good health and CMV-seropositive. Each CDR3 is given without its conserved first and last residue. The D gene is left open where the match is weak.

V gene: TRBV6-6
D gene: TRBD2
CDR3 protein: ASNLAGAYNEQF

V gene: TRBV19
D gene: TRBD1
CDR3 protein: ASSTGTGGLNYEQY

V gene: TRBV19
D gene: TRBD1
CDR3 protein: ASSTTGGAKLF

V gene: TRBV9
D gene: TRBD1
CDR3 protein: ASSEGPIGQGLSYEQY

V gene: TRBV7-9
D gene: -
CDR3 protein: ASSKPQERYYGYT

V gene: TRBV10-3
D gene: -
CDR3 protein: AISRTATNEKLF

V gene: TRBV19
D gene: -
CDR3 protein: ASVNFGASGTEAF

V gene: TRBV27
D gene: -
CDR3 protein: ASSLLEGYLTNQPQH

V gene: TRBV6-5
D gene: -
CDR3 protein: ASSAANEFGELF

V gene: TRBV18
D gene: TRBD1
CDR3 protein: ASSRTGVNTEAF

V gene: TRBV14
D gene: -
CDR3 protein: ASSLTVNTEAF

V gene: TRBV6-1
D gene: -
CDR3 protein: ASSESRNYGYT

V gene: TRBV6-5
D gene: TRBD1
CDR3 protein: ASSDRAAGANVLT

V gene: TRBV5-5
D gene: TRBD2
CDR3 protein: ASSTDTGTRNEQY

V gene: TRBV21-1
D gene: -
CDR3 protein: ASSKEIGGMFGYP

V gene: TRBV12-5
D gene: -
CDR3 protein: ASGPRVNTQY

V gene: TRBV19
D gene: -
CDR3 protein: ASSMNRFGQGNEKLF

V gene: TRBV5-4
D gene: -
CDR3 protein: ASSLQDTGELF

V gene: TRBV2
D gene: TRBD2
CDR3 protein: ASSEEGLAGAFGKNIQY

V gene: TRBV2
D gene: TRBD2
CDR3 protein: ASTGLAGSVDTQY

V gene: TRBV5-1
D gene: TRBD1
CDR3 protein: ASSVSGGGDEKLF

V gene: TRBV9
D gene: -
CDR3 protein: ASSQHRNNEKLF